The 10 T cell receptor beta chains presented below share a single source sample, sequenced in a study of cytomegalovirus exposure and HLA in healthy donors. In the PCR, 60 Vbeta and 13 Jbeta primers were used. Clones were sequenced by immunoSEQ multiplex PCR, and TCRdb holds only the in-frame ones, with some missing. The sample lists more than 110,000 clones, about 71% occurring once. Input material: PBMCs. Every receptor here comes from a woman aged 55-69 years in good health and CMV-seropositive.

This chain joins TRBV2 and TRBJ2-7; 10 bases are a match to TRBD1. V gave up 6 bases and J gave up 2 bases; unmatched junction bases: 10. Germline V lookup: CDR1 SNHLY, CDR2 FYNNEI. The CDR3 runs to 16 residues. This CDR3 is CASRGPGTGEAYEQYF. For the CDR3, the DNA is TGTGCCAGCAGGGGTCCTGGGACAGGGGAGGCCTACGAGCAGTACTTC.

The chain couples TRBV6-5 to TRBJ2-5, with 7 bases identical to TRBD1. CDR1 and CDR2 (germline): MNHEY, SVGAGI. V was pared by 2 bases and J by 4 bases, with 7 bases of the junction left unmatched. This CDR3 is built from 15 residues. This chain's CDR3 is CASSYTPTGRETQYF. The CDR3, as DNA: TGTGCCAGCAGTTACACGCCGACAGGGCGAGAGACCCAGTACTTC.

This clone was detected only a few times. The V and J genes are TRBV27 and TRBJ2-6; D is uncertain. The CDR3 runs to 16 residues. Trimming pared 5 bases from V and 1 base from J, leaving 12 bases between. Germline CDR1 and CDR2: MNHEY and SMNVEV (reference sequence). CDR3 DNA: TGTGCCAGCAGTCCCTCTATCTCATCTGGGGCCAACGTCCTGACTTTC. Its translation is CASSPSISSGANVLTF.

The chain recombines TRBV18 with TRBJ2-5; 9 nucleotides line up with TRBD1. CDR1 is KGHSH and CDR2 is LQKENI in the germline V gene. The CDR3 length is 15 residues. The ends lost 1 base at V and 4 bases at J; junction bases unmatched: 4. For the CDR3, the DNA is TGTGCCAGCTCACCACTATCGGACAGGGGAGAGACCCAGTACTTC. It encodes CASSPLSDRGETQYF.

This clone was observed a single time. V usage is TRBV28 and J usage is TRBJ2-3, with 9 bases identical to TRBD2. CDR3 length: 13 residues. Germline CDR1 and CDR2: MDHEN and SYDVKM. The ends lost 8 bases at V and 3 bases at J; junction bases unmatched: 3. The CDR3 coding sequence is TGTGCCAGCGTACTAGCGGGTACAGATACGCAGTATTTT. This sequence encodes CASVLAGTDTQYF.

V and J are TRBV11-3 and TRBJ2-1; 11 bases agree with TRBD2. The V gene's germline CDR1 is SGHNT and CDR2 YENEEA. This CDR3 spans 15 amino acids. J gave up 7 bases and V 5 bases, and 7 bases lay outside the gene matches. CDR3 nucleotides: TGTGCCAGCAGCCTGGGGCTAGCGGGAGGTAATGAGCAGTTCTTC. Translated: CASSLGLAGGNEQFF.

The V and J genes are TRBV4-1 and TRBJ1-2, with a weak D call TRBD1 (5 bases). Trimming cost V 0 bases and J 3 bases, with 8 bases left between them. CDR1 and CDR2 (germline): MGHRA, YSYEKL. There are 14 residues in the CDR3. The CDR3 DNA reads as TGCGCCAGCAGCCAAGACAGGGATGACTATGGCTACACCTTC. Encoded protein: CASSQDRDDYGYTF.

For the CDR3, the DNA is TGTGCCAGTAGTTTAAACACCATAGGGGTTCGGCCCCAGCATTTT. It specifies CASSLNTIGVRPQHF. The chain has TRBV19 and TRBJ1-5, with D possibly TRBD1 on 5 matching bases. Looked up from germline, CDR1 is LNHDA and CDR2 is SQIVND (reference sequence). Trimming removed 5 bases from V and 9 bases from J, with 20 bases in between. The CDR3 contains 15 residues.

The gene calls are TRBV11-2 and TRBJ1-1, with D uncertain. The CDR3 runs to 14 residues. Trimming stripped 1 base from V and 0 bases from J, with 6 bases between. The germline V gene has CDR1 SGHAT and CDR2 FQNNGV. The CDR3 region has the DNA TGTGCCAGCAGCTTAGGGGCAATGAACACTGAAGCTTTCTTT. This translates into CASSLGAMNTEAFF.

This clone was observed a few times. The chain joins TRBV28 to TRBJ1-2, with D possibly matching TRBD1 (5 bases). Germline CDR1 reads MDHEN; CDR2 reads SYDVKM. Between the trimmed V and J ends, which lost 5 bases and 8 bases, there was a span of 18 bases. The CDR3 has 14 residues. The CDR3 is CASSPGFGGGGYTF. The CDR3 nucleotides read TGTGCCAGCAGTCCCGGGTTTGGGGGGGGAGGCTACACCTTC.